This TCR beta chain was retrieved from a study of T cell responses to AZD1222 COVID-19 vaccine. General study findings and limits: Spike-wide coverage was observed for vaccine-associated CD4 TCRs, with dominant responses at 160-218 and 743-854.

In the case of this clone: No antigen is known for it.

The protocol was immunoSEQ multiplex PCR, while the TCRdb copy is restricted to in-frame clones and leaves out a portion. Among 140,000 to 150,000 clones listed, around 90% were seen once. The study pooled second doses at about 4 or about 12 weeks. Sequencing used peripheral blood, obtained 28 days after the second AZD1222 dose. This clonotype was obtained from an adult who received the AZD1222 COVID-19 vaccine.

CDR3 nucleotides: TGTGCCAGCAGCTTAGGCTCTTTGGTTAACATTCAGTACTTC. It specifies CASSLGSLVNIQYF. The V gene is TRBV11-2, the J gene TRBJ2-4, with D uncertain. Per germline, CDR1 SGHAT and CDR2 FQNNGV. V was cut by 1 base and J by 7 bases, with 11 bases left in between. The CDR3 consists of 14 residues.